Each of the 21 T cell receptor beta chains below was sequenced from the same sample in a study of blood T cell repertoires in COVID-19. Data came from immunoSEQ multiplex PCR; TCRdb stores just in-frame clones and leaves some out. Of tens of thousands of clones detected, 82% appear once; the ten largest clones hold about 20%. Sequences were obtained from peripheral blood. The receptors originated from a woman in her sixties with acute or convalescent COVID-19.

The rearrangement links TRBV30 to TRBJ1-1; D is unclear. Trimming cost V 5 bases and J 6 bases, with 16 bases left between them. The germline gives CDR1 GTSNPN, CDR2 SVGIG (reference sequence). CDR3 length equals 13 residues. The CDR3 reads CAWGFPPSPEAFF. The CDR3 coding sequence is TGTGCCTGGGGTTTCCCGCCGAGTCCTGAAGCTTTCTTT.

The chain couples TRBV29-1 to TRBJ1-1; 7 bases are a match to TRBD1. Germline V gene sequence: CDR1 SQVTM, CDR2 ANQGSEA. The J segment lost 8 bases and the V segment lost 1 base, leaving 4 bases of the junction unmatched. The CDR3 is made up of 12 amino acids. The CDR3 DNA reads as TGCAGCGTTGAAGGTCGGGACAGCGAAGCTTTCTTT. Translation: CSVEGRDSEAFF.

The genes are TRBV6-1 and TRBJ1-2; TRBD1 matches 8 bases. From germline, CDR1 is MNHNS and CDR2 SASEGT. J was trimmed by 4 bases and V by 5 bases; bases with no gene match: 15. This CDR3 has 17 amino acids. The CDR3 sequence: CASSKGQGPAAGYGYTF. CDR3 coding DNA: TGTGCCAGCAGTAAAGGACAGGGTCCTGCTGCGGGCTATGGCTACACCTTC.

V usage is TRBV18 and J usage is TRBJ2-2; D not certain. V dropped 0 bases and J dropped 0 bases, with 8 bases sitting between them. Germline CDR1 is KGHSH and CDR2 is LQKENI. This CDR3 region has 16 residues. CDR3 sequence: CASSPPLAANTGELFF. CDR3 in DNA: TGTGCCAGCTCACCACCGCTGGCGGCGAACACCGGGGAGCTGTTTTTT.

This chain links TRBV14 with TRBJ1-5; no clear D gene. CDR1 is SGHDN and CDR2 is FVKESK in the germline V gene. The V and J ends lost 4 bases and 2 bases respectively, with 9 bases between them. This CDR3 comprises 14 residues. The CDR3 region is CASSPSGGNQPQHF. In nucleotides, the CDR3 is TGTGCCAGCAGCCCTAGCGGGGGCAATCAGCCCCAGCATTTT.

V gene TRBV2 combines with J gene TRBJ2-2; D perhaps matches TRBD2 (6 bases). The ends were cut back, 8 bases at V and 3 bases at J, with 19 bases in the middle. This CDR3 contains 16 residues. Per the germline V gene, CDR1 is SNHLY and CDR2 is FYNNEI. In DNA, the CDR3 is TGTGCCAGCGATGTTGGCGGGGATGGGGACACCGGGGAGCTGTTTTTT. Its translation: CASDVGGDGDTGELFF.

The V and J genes are TRBV6-1 and TRBJ2-7, with D uncertain. V gave up 3 bases and J gave up 2 bases, with 8 bases separating them. CDR1 MNHNS and CDR2 SASEGT come from the germline V gene. The CDR3 length is 13 residues. CDR3: CASSDQAPYEQYF. DNA of the CDR3: TGTGCCAGCAGTGATCAAGCACCCTACGAGCAGTACTTC.

This clone has a handful of counts. The V call is TRBV7-9, the J call TRBJ1-4; possible D gene TRBD1, 5 bases. Trimming took off 0 bases at V and 7 bases at J, with 15 bases between the two ends. This CDR3 comprises 16 residues. The germline V gene encodes CDR1 SEHNR and CDR2 FQNEAQ (reference sequence). The CDR3 here is CASSLASLQGGEKLFF. CDR3 nucleotides: TGTGCCAGCAGCTTAGCGTCCCTTCAGGGAGGTGAAAAACTGTTTTTT.

The chain carries TRBV30 and TRBJ1-6, with D possibly TRBD1 on 5 matching bases. With 0 bases removed from V and 8 bases from J, the gap between germline ends came to 11 bases. CDR1 and CDR2 (germline): GTSNPN, SVGIG (reference sequence). The CDR3 is 14 residues long. CDR3 bases: TGTGCCTGGAGTGTAGGGGTAGGAGATTCACCCCTCCACTTT. Amino acid sequence: CAWSVGVGDSPLHF.

This chain links TRBV7-2 with TRBJ2-3; 9 nucleotides agree with TRBD2. The germline CDR1 and CDR2 sequences are SGHTA and FQGNSA. The V gene end was trimmed by 5 bases and the J gene end by 2 bases; junction bases not matched to a gene: 8. The CDR3 runs 16 residues. The CDR3: CASSDRLAVHTDTQYF. In nucleotides, the CDR3 is TGTGCCAGCAGCGACCGACTAGCGGTGCACACAGATACGCAGTATTTT.

The rearrangement links TRBV7-2 to TRBJ2-2, with 7 bases lining up with TRBD2. This CDR3 comprises 15 residues. The germline CDR1 and CDR2 sequences are SGHTA and FQGNSA. The ends lost 5 bases at V and 4 bases at J; junction bases unmatched: 7. Written as DNA, the CDR3 is TGTGCCAGCAGCCGGGGATGGGGGGGCACCGGGGAGCTGTTTTTT. Protein: CASSRGWGGTGELFF.

This sequence joins TRBV5-1 and TRBJ1-4, with D perhaps TRBD1 (5 bases). Trimming cost V 5 bases and J 1 base, with 12 bases left between them. Germline CDR1 reads SGHRS; CDR2 reads YFSETQ. The CDR3 length is 15 residues. The CDR3 is CASRPTQGTNEKLFF. In nucleotides, the CDR3 is TGCGCCAGCAGGCCCACGCAGGGAACTAATGAAAAACTGTTTTTT.

CDR3 protein: CASTPLAGSTDTQYF. CDR3 nucleotides: TGTGCCAGCACACCACTAGCGGGGAGCACAGATACGCAGTATTTT. The V gene is TRBV2, the J gene TRBJ2-3; 10 nucleotides match TRBD2. The CDR3 contains 15 residues. CDR1 and CDR2 (germline): SNHLY, FYNNEI. Germline trimming cut 7 bases from V and 0 bases from J; bases unmatched to any gene: 4.

The V gene is TRBV29-1, the J gene TRBJ1-4; possible D gene TRBD1, 5 bases. This CDR3 has 15 amino acids. Trimming cost V 4 bases and J 1 base, with 13 bases left between them. The V gene's germline CDR1 is SQVTM and CDR2 ANQGSEA. The CDR3 DNA is TGCAGCGTTGGCCTGGCCGGGGGAACTAATGAAAAACTGTTTTTT. This gives the protein CSVGLAGGTNEKLFF.

CDR3 residues: CAISETSGTVSGNTIYF. CDR3 DNA: TGTGCCATCAGTGAGACTTCCGGGACAGTCTCTGGAAACACCATATATTTT. The chain couples TRBV10-3 to TRBJ1-3; 7 bases are a match to TRBD1. J lost 0 bases, V lost 2 bases, and 7 bases had no gene match. CDR3 length: 17 residues. Germline V gene sequence: CDR1 ENHRY, CDR2 SYGVKD.

The gene calls are TRBV6-4 and TRBJ2-5; 9 bases fit TRBD1. J lost 5 bases, V lost 0 bases, and 7 bases had no gene match. The germline CDR1 and CDR2 sequences are MRHNA and SNTAGT. The length of the CDR3 is 16 residues. The CDR3 loop reads CASSDSVQGAIETQYF. The CDR3 DNA follows: TGTGCCAGCAGTGACTCGGTACAGGGGGCTATCGAGACCCAGTACTTC.

The chain is built from TRBV12-5 and TRBJ1-5; weak D call: TRBD1 (5 bases). Germline V gene sequence: CDR1 LGHNT, CDR2 FRNRAP. Deletions cut 6 bases from V and 2 bases from J, with 17 bases between. The CDR3 runs 16 residues. The CDR3 loop is CASGPFGGWGNQPQHF. The CDR3 DNA reads as TGTGCTAGTGGCCCCTTCGGGGGTTGGGGCAATCAGCCCCAGCATTTT.

The gene calls are TRBV5-4 and TRBJ1-1; TRBD1 aligns across 7 bases. J gave up 7 bases and V 4 bases, and 10 bases lay outside the gene matches. The germline V gene encodes CDR1 SGHNT and CDR2 YYREEE (reference sequence). The CDR3 is made up of 14 amino acids. DNA of the CDR3: TGTGCCAGCAGCACGAAGACAGGGTGGGATGAAGCTTTCTTT. Residues: CASSTKTGWDEAFF.

The rearrangement links TRBV12-3 or TRBV12-4 to TRBJ1-2, with 9 bases that match TRBD1. CDR3 length: 13 residues. After removal of 6 bases from V and 7 bases from J, the junction contained 6 bases not matched to a gene. DNA for the CDR3: TGTGCCAGCAGCCGGGGGACAGGGCTTGGCTACACCTTC. It specifies CASSRGTGLGYTF.

V gene TRBV15 combines with J gene TRBJ1-5; the match to TRBD1 covers 7 bases. This CDR3 has 14 residues. The trim removed 2 bases at V and 5 bases at J, leaving 3 bases unmatched. Looked up from germline, CDR1 is LNHNV and CDR2 is YYDKDF (reference sequence). In DNA, the CDR3 is TGTGCCACCAGCAGAATAGGGGGCCATCAGCCCCAGCATTTT. Encoded protein: CATSRIGGHQPQHF.

The chain is built from TRBV28 and TRBJ1-1; 9 bases match TRBD1. The V and J ends lost 5 bases and 4 bases, in that order; junction bases with no gene match: 2. CDR1 and CDR2 (germline): MDHEN, SYDVKM. The CDR3 consists of 13 residues. Here the CDR3 reads CASSRQGGTEAFF. For the CDR3, the DNA is TGTGCCAGCAGTCGACAGGGGGGCACTGAAGCTTTCTTT.